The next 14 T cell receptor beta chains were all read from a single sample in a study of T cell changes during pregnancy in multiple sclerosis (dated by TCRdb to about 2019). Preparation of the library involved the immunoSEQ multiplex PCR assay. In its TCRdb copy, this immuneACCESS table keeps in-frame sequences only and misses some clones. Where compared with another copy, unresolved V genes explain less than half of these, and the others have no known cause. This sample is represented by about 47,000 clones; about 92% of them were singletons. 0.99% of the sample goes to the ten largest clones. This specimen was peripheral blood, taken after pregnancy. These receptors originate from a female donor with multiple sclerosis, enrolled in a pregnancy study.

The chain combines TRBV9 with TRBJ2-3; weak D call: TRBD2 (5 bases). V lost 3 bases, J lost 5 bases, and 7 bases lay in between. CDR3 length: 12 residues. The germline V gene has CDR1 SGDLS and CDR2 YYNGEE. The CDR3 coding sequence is TGTGCCAGCAGCGCCGGACTAGATACGCAGTATTTT. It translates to CASSAGLDTQYF.

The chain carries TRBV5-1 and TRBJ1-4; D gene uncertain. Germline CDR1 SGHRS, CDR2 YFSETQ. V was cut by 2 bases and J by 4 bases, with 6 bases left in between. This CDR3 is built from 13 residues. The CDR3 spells CASSFGSNEKLFF. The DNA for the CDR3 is TGCGCCAGCAGCTTTGGGAGTAATGAAAAACTGTTTTTT.

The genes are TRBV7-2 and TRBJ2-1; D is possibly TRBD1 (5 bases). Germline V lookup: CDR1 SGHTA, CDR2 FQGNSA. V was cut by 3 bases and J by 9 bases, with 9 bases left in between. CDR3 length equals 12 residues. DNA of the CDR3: TGTGCCAGCAGCTTTTGGGGCCGTGAGCAGTTCTTC. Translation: CASSFWGREQFF.

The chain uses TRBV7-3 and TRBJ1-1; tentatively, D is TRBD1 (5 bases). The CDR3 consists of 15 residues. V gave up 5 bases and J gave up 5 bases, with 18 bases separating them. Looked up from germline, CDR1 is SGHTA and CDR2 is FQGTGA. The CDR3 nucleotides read TGTGCCAGCAGCGTCGCGGGGGGAGGGTGGACTGAAGCTTTCTTT. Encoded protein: CASSVAGGGWTEAFF.

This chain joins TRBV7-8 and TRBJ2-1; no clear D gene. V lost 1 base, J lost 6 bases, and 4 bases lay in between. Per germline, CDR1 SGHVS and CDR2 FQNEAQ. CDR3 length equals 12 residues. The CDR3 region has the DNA TGTGCCAGCAGCTTAGGAGCCAATGAGCAGTTCTTC. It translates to CASSLGANEQFF.

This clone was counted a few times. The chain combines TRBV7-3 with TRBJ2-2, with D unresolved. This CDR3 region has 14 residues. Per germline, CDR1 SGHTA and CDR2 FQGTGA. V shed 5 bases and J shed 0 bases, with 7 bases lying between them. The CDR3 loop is CASSRNANTGELFF. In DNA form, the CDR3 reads TGTGCCAGCAGCCGTAATGCGAACACCGGGGAGCTGTTTTTT.

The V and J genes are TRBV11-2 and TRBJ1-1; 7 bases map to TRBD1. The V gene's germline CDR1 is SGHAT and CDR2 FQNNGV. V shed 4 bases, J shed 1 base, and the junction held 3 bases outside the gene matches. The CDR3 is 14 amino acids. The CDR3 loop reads CASSSQGRNTEAFF. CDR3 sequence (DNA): TGTGCCAGCAGCTCACAGGGGCGGAACACTGAAGCTTTCTTT.

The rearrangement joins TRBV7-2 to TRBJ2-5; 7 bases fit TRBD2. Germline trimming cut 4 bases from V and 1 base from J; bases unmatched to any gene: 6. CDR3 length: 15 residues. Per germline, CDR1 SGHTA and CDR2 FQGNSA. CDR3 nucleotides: TGTGCCAGCAGCTATGCACTAGCGAGCCAAGAGACCCAGTACTTC. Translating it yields CASSYALASQETQYF.

In DNA, the CDR3 is TGTGCCAGCAGCTCGGACAGGAGCTCTGCTAATTCACCCCTCCACTTT. Protein: CASSSDRSSANSPLHF. The V and J genes are TRBV7-9 and TRBJ1-6; 7 bases are shared with TRBD1. V was pared by 4 bases and J by 6 bases, with 9 bases of the junction left unmatched. The germline V gene encodes CDR1 SEHNR and CDR2 FQNEAQ (reference sequence). The CDR3 runs to 16 residues.

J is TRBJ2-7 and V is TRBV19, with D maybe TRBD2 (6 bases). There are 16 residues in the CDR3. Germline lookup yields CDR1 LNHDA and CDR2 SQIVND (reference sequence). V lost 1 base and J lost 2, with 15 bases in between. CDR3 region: CASSIVIGRTTYEQYF. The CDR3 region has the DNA TGTGCCAGTAGTATAGTAATTGGGCGGACTACCTACGAGCAGTACTTC.

CDR3 DNA sequence: TGTGCCAGCTCACTCCTGGGGCCTCACAATGAGCAGTTCTTC. Protein sequence: CASSLLGPHNEQFF. The chain combines TRBV18 with TRBJ2-1, with D possibly being TRBD1 (5 bases). Germline assignment: CDR1 KGHSH and CDR2 LQKENI. Trimming stripped 4 bases from V and 5 bases from J, with 12 bases between. The CDR3 has 14 residues. Drawing the rest from reference TRBV18 and TRBJ2-1, the complete variable domain is NAGVMQNPRHLVRRRGQEARLRCSPMKGHSHVYWYRQLPEEGLKFMVYLQKENIIDESGMPKERFSAEFPKEGPSILRIQQVVRGDSAAYFCASSLLGPHNEQFFGPGTRLTVL.

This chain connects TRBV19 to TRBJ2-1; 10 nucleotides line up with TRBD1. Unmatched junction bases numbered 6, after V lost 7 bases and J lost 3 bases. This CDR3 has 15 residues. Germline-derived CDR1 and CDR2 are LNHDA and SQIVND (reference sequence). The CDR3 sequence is CASMPGQGNYNEQFF. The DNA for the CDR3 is TGTGCCAGTATGCCGGGACAGGGGAACTACAATGAGCAGTTCTTC.

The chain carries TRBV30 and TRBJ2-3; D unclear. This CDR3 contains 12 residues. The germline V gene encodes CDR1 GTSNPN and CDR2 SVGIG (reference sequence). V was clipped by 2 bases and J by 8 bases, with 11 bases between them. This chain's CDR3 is CAWSPKSGTQYF. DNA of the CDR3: TGTGCCTGGAGTCCGAAATCGGGTACGCAGTATTTT.

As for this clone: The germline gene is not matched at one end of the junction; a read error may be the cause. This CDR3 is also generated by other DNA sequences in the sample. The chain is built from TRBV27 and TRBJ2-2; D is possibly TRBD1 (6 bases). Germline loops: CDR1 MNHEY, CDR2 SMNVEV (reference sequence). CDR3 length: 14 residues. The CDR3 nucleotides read TGTGCCAGTAGTTTTACAGGGTTGGCCGGGGAGCTGTTTTTT. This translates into CASSFTGLAGELFF.